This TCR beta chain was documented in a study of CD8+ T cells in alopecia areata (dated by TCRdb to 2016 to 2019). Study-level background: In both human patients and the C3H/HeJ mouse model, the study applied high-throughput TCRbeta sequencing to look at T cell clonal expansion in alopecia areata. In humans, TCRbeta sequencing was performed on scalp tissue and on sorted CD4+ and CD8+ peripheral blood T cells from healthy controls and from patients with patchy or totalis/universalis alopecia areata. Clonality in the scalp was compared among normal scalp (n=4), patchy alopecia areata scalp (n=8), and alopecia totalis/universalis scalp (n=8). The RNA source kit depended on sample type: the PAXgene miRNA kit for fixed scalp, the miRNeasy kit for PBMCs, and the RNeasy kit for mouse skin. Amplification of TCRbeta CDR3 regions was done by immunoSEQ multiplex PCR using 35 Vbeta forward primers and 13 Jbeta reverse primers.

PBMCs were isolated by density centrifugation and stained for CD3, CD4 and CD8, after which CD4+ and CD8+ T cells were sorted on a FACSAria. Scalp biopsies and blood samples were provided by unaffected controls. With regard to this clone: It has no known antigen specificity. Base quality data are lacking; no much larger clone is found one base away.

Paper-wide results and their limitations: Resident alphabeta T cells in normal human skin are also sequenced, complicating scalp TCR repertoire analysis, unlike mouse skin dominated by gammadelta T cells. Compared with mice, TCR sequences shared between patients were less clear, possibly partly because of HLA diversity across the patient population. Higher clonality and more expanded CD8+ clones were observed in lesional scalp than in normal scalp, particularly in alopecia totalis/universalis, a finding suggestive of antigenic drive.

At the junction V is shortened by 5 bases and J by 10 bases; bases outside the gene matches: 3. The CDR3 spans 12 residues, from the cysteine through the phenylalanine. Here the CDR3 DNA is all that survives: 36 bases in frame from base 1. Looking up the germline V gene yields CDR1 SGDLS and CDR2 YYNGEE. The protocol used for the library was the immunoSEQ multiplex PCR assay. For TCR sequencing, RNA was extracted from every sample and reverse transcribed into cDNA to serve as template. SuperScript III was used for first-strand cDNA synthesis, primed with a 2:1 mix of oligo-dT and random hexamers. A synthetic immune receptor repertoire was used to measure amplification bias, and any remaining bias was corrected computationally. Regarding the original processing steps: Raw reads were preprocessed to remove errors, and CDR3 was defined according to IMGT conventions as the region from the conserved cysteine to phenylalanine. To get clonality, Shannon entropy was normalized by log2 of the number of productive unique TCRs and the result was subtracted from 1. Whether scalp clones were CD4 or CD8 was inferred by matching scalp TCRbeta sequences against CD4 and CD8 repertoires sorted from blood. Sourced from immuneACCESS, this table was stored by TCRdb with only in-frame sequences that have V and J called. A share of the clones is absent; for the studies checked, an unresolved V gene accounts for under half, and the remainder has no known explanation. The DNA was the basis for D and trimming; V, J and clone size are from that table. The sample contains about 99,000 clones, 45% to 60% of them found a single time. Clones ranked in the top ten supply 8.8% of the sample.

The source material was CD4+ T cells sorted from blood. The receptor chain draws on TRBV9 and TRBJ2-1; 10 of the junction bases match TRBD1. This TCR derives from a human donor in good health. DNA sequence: TGTGCCAGCAGTGAGGGACAGGGGGAGCAGTTCTTC. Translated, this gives CASSEGQGEQFF.